This paragraph covers one T cell receptor (beta chain) sequence. Germline lookup yields CDR1 SGHRS and CDR2 YFSETQ. The length of the CDR3 is 14 residues. V was trimmed by 0 bases and J by 6 bases, leaving 10 bases between them. The data were taken from a study of tumor-infiltrating lymphocytes in localized non-small cell lung cancer. Across the study: The cohort mixed smokers and never-smokers, several histologies, and some post-neoadjuvant-chemotherapy samples.

Produced via immunoSEQ multiplex PCR; TCRdb's table is partial and in-frame only. Among 27,000 or so clones, 80% to 90% were seen once, and the ten largest hold under 2.5%. The sequencing sample was made of lung tumor tissue. This chain joins TRBV5-1 and TRBJ2-1; D unclear. This TCR came from a human donor with non-small cell lung cancer. CDR3 protein: CASSLGSVSNEQFF. The DNA for the CDR3 is TGCGCCAGCAGCTTGGGTTCCGTTTCCAATGAGCAGTTCTTC.